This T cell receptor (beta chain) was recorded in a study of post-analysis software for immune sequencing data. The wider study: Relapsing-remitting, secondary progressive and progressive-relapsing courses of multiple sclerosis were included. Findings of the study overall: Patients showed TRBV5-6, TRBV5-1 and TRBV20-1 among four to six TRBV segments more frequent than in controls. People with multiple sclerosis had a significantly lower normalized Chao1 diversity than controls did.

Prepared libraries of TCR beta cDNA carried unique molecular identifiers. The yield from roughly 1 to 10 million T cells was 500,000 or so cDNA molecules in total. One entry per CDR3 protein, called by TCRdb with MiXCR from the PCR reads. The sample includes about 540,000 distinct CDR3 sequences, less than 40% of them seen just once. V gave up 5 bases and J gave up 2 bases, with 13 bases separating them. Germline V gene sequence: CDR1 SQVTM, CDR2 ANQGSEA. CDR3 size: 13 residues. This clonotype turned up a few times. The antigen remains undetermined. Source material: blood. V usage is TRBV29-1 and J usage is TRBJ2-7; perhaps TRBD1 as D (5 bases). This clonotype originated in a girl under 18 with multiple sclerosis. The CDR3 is CSVFSRAPYEQYF. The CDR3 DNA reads TGCAGCGTTTTTTCCAGGGCCCCCTACGAGCAGTACTTC.